This T cell receptor (beta chain) is from a study of graft-versus-host responses after intestinal transplantation. Intraepithelial and lamina propria lymphocytes were freed from processed graft tissue. Sequencing was performed with immunoSEQ multiplex PCR; in TCRdb, only in-frame clones are kept and a portion is missing. This sample carries 13,000 or so clones, over 70% of them seen once, and the ten largest clones take roughly 7.2%. The sample holds a few counts of this clone. V dropped 4 bases and J dropped 1; count of bases not matched to a gene: 7. Germline V gene data show CDR1 as SGHRS and CDR2 as YFSETQ. The CDR3 is 15 residues long.

The TCR was taken from a human patient who received an intestinal transplant, so some T cells may come from the graft donor. Sequencing used ileum tissue, obtained 16 days after intestinal transplant. This chain links TRBV5-1 with TRBJ1-1; 7 nucleotides align to TRBD1. Written as DNA, the CDR3 is TGCGCCAGCAGCGGACTTTCAGGGGGGAACACTGAAGCTTTCTTT. It yields the protein CASSGLSGGNTEAFF.